Listed here are 28 T cell receptor beta chains from one sample, sequenced in a study of blood T cells in healthy people across ages. The authors ran a second PCR of about 7 to 12 cycles using a sample-barcoded 5' primer and a J-beta primer mix. From the 5' RACE reads, TCRdb called clonotypes with MiXCR, one entry per CDR3 protein. The repertoire has over a million distinct CDR3 sequences, around 25% of them found once; the top ten carry approximately 0.7%. This sample also appeared in a second study, on T cells of mothers and their children.

The sequenced sample consisted of blood. The receptors here all came from a girl aged 2 to 10 in good health.

This clonotype showed up just a few times. The gene calls are TRBV12-3 or TRBV12-4 and TRBJ1-5, with D possibly matching TRBD1 (5 bases). CDR3 length equals 15 residues. Trimming removed 6 bases at V and 3 bases at J, with 15 bases between. The CDR3 sequence: CASRGQTSDNQPQHF. The CDR3, as DNA: TGTGCCAGCAGGGGGCAAACTAGCGACAATCAGCCCCAGCATTTT.

The genes are TRBV15 and TRBJ1-5; D possibly corresponds to TRBD1 (6 bases). Trimming removed 3 bases from V and 3 bases from J, with 9 bases in between. Per germline, CDR1 LNHNV and CDR2 YYDKDF (reference sequence). This CDR3 contains 14 residues. The CDR3 nucleotides are TGTGCCACCAGCAGTTACAGGGTCAATCAGCCCCAGCATTTT. This codes for CATSSYRVNQPQHF.

This chain joins TRBV13 and TRBJ1-2; D is unclear. Germline CDR1 PRHDT, CDR2 FYEKMQ (reference sequence). The V gene lost 3 bases and the J gene lost 11 bases, with 16 bases spanning the gap. The CDR3 is 13 residues long. CDR3 nucleotide sequence: TGTGCCAGCAGCTTCCTGCGGGGATGGCGGTACACCTTC. Amino acid sequence: CASSFLRGWRYTF.

This clonotype has only a few counts. J is TRBJ2-2 and V is TRBV6-2 or TRBV6-3; TRBD1 or TRBD2 may be the D gene (5 bases each). The CDR3 totals 14 residues. Germline values: CDR1 MNHEY, CDR2 SVGEGT. V dropped 5 bases and J dropped 6 bases, with 13 bases sitting between them. In nucleotides, the CDR3 is TGTGCCAGCAGTCGGGACCGCGAGTCCGGGGAGCTGTTTTTT. This encodes CASSRDRESGELFF.

Comments on this clonotype: One junction end disagrees with the germline gene, perhaps due to a read error. The rearrangement joins TRBV29-1 to TRBJ2-7; D call uncertain. CDR1 is SQVTM and CDR2 is ANQGSEA in the germline V gene. This CDR3 has 12 amino acids. The CDR3 is CSVELPGYGQYF. The CDR3 DNA follows: TGCAGCGTTGAGTTACCGGGCTACGGGCAGTACTTC.

This clonotype was detected a few times. CDR3 in DNA: TGTGCCAGCTCACGGAGACAGGAATACACAGATACGCAGTATTTT. Residues: CASSRRQEYTDTQYF. The chain couples TRBV18 to TRBJ2-3, with a weak D call TRBD1 (6 bases). Germline CDR1 KGHSH, CDR2 LQKENI. Trimming removed 4 bases at V and 2 bases at J, with 13 bases between. This CDR3 is 15 amino acids long. Full variable domain (outside the CDR3, taken from reference TRBV18 and TRBJ2-3): NAGVMQNPRHLVRRRGQEARLRCSPMKGHSHVYWYRQLPEEGLKFMVYLQKENIIDESGMPKERFSAEFPKEGPSILRIQQVVRGDSAAYFCASSRRQEYTDTQYFGPGTRLTVL.

The V gene is TRBV24-1, the J gene TRBJ1-1; no definite D call. The CDR3 consists of 13 residues. Germline CDR1 reads KGHDR; CDR2 reads SFDVKD. Between the trimmed V and J ends, which lost 5 bases and 1 base, there was a span of 7 bases. CDR3 bases: TGTGCCACCAGTGGTAAGGGGAACACTGAAGCTTTCTTT. Protein product: CATSGKGNTEAFF.

The sample holds a few counts of this clonotype. CDR3 nucleotides: TGTGCCAGCAGCGACGGGGACAGCCTCTATGGCTACACCTTC. Its protein product is CASSDGDSLYGYTF. This rearrangement joins TRBV7-3 to TRBJ1-2, with 7 bases matching TRBD1. Per the germline V gene, CDR1 is SGHTA and CDR2 is FQGTGA. The CDR3 is made up of 14 amino acids. V lost 5 bases to trimming and J lost 4 bases; unmatched junction nucleotides: 7.

This clonotype was found a few times. The chain uses TRBV7-2 and TRBJ2-3; D is uncertain. V lost 1 base, J lost 0 bases, and 11 bases lay in between. Germline CDR1 SGHTA, CDR2 FQGNSA. The CDR3 has 16 residues. In DNA, the CDR3 is TGTGCCAGCAGCTTAGGCCAGAAACCTAGCACAGATACGCAGTATTTT. Encoded protein: CASSLGQKPSTDTQYF.

This sequence joins TRBV27 and TRBJ2-7, with a weak D call TRBD1 (6 bases). The germline gives CDR1 MNHEY, CDR2 SMNVEV (reference sequence). The V end lost 5 bases, the J end lost 5 bases, and 13 bases lay between the germline ends. The CDR3 loop spans 13 amino acids. The DNA of the CDR3 is TGTGCCAGCAGTCCCGGACAGTTCGACGAGCAGTACTTC. This translates into CASSPGQFDEQYF.

The chain carries TRBV13 and TRBJ1-1; D uncertain. V was clipped by 5 bases and J by 7 bases, with 17 bases between them. This CDR3 is built from 14 residues. Per the germline V gene, CDR1 is PRHDT and CDR2 is FYEKMQ (reference sequence). The CDR3 coding sequence is TGTGCCAGCAGCCCCGGACTCAATCGCGGTGAAGCTTTCTTT. This gives the protein CASSPGLNRGEAFF.

The CDR3 DNA follows: TGTGCCAGCAGCTTAACAGGCGGGGGACAGGCCCGCTCTGGGGCCAACGTCCTGACTTTC. Translation gives CASSLTGGGQARSGANVLTF. This chain connects TRBV11-2 to TRBJ2-6; TRBD1 is a possible D gene (8 bases). CDR1 is SGHAT, CDR2 FQNNGV, per germline. V was pared by 2 bases and J by 0 bases, with 20 bases between. CDR3 length: 20 amino acids.

The chain couples TRBV5-6 to TRBJ1-2; a possible D gene is TRBD1 (5 bases). V gave up 5 bases and J gave up 2 bases, with 10 bases separating them. CDR3 size: 13 residues. In germline, CDR1 is SGHDT, CDR2 YYEEEE. In DNA, the CDR3 is TGTGCCAGCAGGGAGGGACGGAACTATGGCTACACCTTC. It codes for CASREGRNYGYTF.

The rearrangement uses TRBV24-1 and TRBJ1-2; no reliable D call. The CDR3 has 14 residues. Germline CDR1 and CDR2: KGHDR and SFDVKD. Trimming took 3 bases from V and 1 from J, leaving 8 bases between them. The CDR3 here is CATSDIQFNYGYTF. The DNA of the CDR3 is TGTGCCACCAGTGATATACAATTTAACTATGGCTACACCTTC.

The gene calls are TRBV7-9 and TRBJ2-3; unclear D gene. CDR3 length equals 9 residues. Germline V gives CDR1 SEHNR, CDR2 FQNEAQ (reference sequence). V was cut by 8 bases and J by 6 bases, with 3 bases left in between. The CDR3 protein is CASEDTQYF. The CDR3 DNA reads TGTGCCAGCGAGGATACGCAGTATTTT.

In this sample, this clonotype turned up a few times. The V and J genes are TRBV9 and TRBJ2-1, with TRBD2 matching 8 bases. The V and J ends lost 4 bases and 9 bases, in that order; junction bases with no gene match: 15. This CDR3 is 16 amino acids long. CDR1 and CDR2 from the germline V gene are SGDLS and YYNGEE. CDR3 sequence: CASSQPVGGDLGEQFF. DNA of the CDR3: TGTGCCAGCAGCCAACCTGTCGGGGGGGACTTAGGTGAGCAGTTCTTC.

In its sample, this clonotype was seen a few times. A read error may account for a junction end that differs from germline. The rearrangement joins TRBV7-7 to TRBJ2-5, with no clear D. The closer fit of TRBJ2-7 to the DNA end suggests the J call may be wrong. The CDR3 is 14 amino acids. CDR1 and CDR2 from the germline V gene are SSHAT and FNYEAQ (reference sequence). CDR3 in DNA: TGTGCTAGCAGCCCGACTCGATTAAGCTACGAGCAGTACTTC. Protein product: CASSPTRLSYEQYF.

Remarks on this clonotype: The junction departs from germline at one end; a sequencing error may be responsible. This chain links TRBV7-9 with TRBJ1-3; no reliable D call. Germline values: CDR1 SEHNR, CDR2 FQNEAQ (reference sequence). The CDR3 has 13 residues. The CDR3 DNA follows: TGCGCCAGCAGCTCAGGAATCGCAAACACCATATATTTT. It encodes CASSSGIANTIYF. The variable domain in full, completed from reference TRBV7-9 and TRBJ1-3, reads DTGVSQNPRHKITKRGQNVTFRCDPISEHNRLYWYRQTLGQGPEFLTYFQNEAQLEKSRLLSDRFSAERPKGSFSTLEIQRTEQGDSAMYLCASSSGIANTIYFGEGSWLTVV.

The CDR3 region is CASSRAKQYF. The CDR3 DNA reads as TGTGCCAGCAGTCGGGCGAAGCAGTACTTC. The gene calls are TRBV2 and TRBJ2-5; D unclear. V was clipped by 5 bases and J by 11 bases, with 9 bases between them. Germline V CDR1 and CDR2: SNHLY, FYNNEI. The CDR3 is 10 amino acids.

This chain connects TRBV20-1 to TRBJ2-1; 9 bases match TRBD2. CDR1 is DFQATT, CDR2 SNEGSKA, per germline (reference sequence). The CDR3 totals 13 residues. With 4 bases clipped from V and 8 bases from J, the junction kept 6 bases outside the gene matches. This CDR3 reads CSAKRSGGYEQFF. In nucleotides, the CDR3 is TGCAGTGCTAAGCGTAGCGGGGGATATGAGCAGTTCTTC.

Only a few counts were recorded for this clonotype. This chain uses TRBV7-9 with TRBJ2-1, with D perhaps matching TRBD1 (6 bases). V shed 3 bases and J shed 9 bases, with 12 bases lying between them. Germline lookup yields CDR1 SEHNR and CDR2 FQNEAQ (reference sequence). The CDR3 spans 13 residues. The DNA of the CDR3 is TGTGCCAGCAGCTTCGCAGGGGTCGGTGAGCAGTTCTTC. Its translation is CASSFAGVGEQFF.

This clonotype was recorded a few times. V gene TRBV5-1 combines with J gene TRBJ1-1; unclear D gene. The CDR3 has 15 residues. Germline assignment: CDR1 SGHRS and CDR2 YFSETQ. The ends were cut back, 3 bases at V and 1 base at J, with 13 bases in the middle. The CDR3 region has the DNA TGCGCCAGCAGCTGGTCGGACGGACCGAACACTGAAGCTTTCTTT. Translating gives CASSWSDGPNTEAFF.

V is TRBV20-1 and J is TRBJ2-1; 8 bases align to TRBD2. Trimming at V came to 0 bases and at J to 0 bases, leaving 7 bases not matched to a gene. Germline CDR1 is DFQATT and CDR2 is SNEGSKA (reference sequence). CDR3 length: 17 residues. The CDR3 protein is CSARDQLSGSSYNEQFF. The CDR3 DNA is TGCAGTGCTAGAGATCAGTTGAGCGGGAGCTCCTACAATGAGCAGTTCTTC.

The chain combines TRBV20-1 with TRBJ1-2; tentatively, D is TRBD1 (5 bases). The CDR3 runs 13 residues. Germline values: CDR1 DFQATT, CDR2 SNEGSKA (reference sequence). The V gene lost 8 bases and the J gene lost 2 bases, with 15 bases spanning the gap. The CDR3 loop reads CSTPRGSNYGYTF. For the CDR3, the DNA is TGCAGTACTCCGCGGGGGTCGAACTATGGCTACACCTTC.

Comment on this clonotype: A much larger clone is a single base away; this may be a read error. The chain joins TRBV12-5 to TRBJ2-7; D not certain. This CDR3 has 12 residues. Trimming pared 1 base from V and 2 bases from J, leaving 3 bases between. Germline loops: CDR1 LGHNT, CDR2 FRNRAP. The CDR3 reads CASGLGPYEQYF. As DNA, the CDR3 is TGTGCTAGTGGTTTGGGGCCCTACGAGCAGTACTTC.

The V and J genes are TRBV12-3 or TRBV12-4 and TRBJ1-1; the D gene is possibly TRBD1 (6 bases). The V end lost 3 bases, the J end lost 5 bases, and 10 bases lay between the germline ends. The CDR3 is 13 amino acids. The CDR3 sequence is CASSLWGATEAFF. CDR3 bases: TGTGCCAGCAGTTTGTGGGGGGCGACTGAAGCTTTCTTT.

This clonotype was seen at least ten times. The chain carries TRBV9 and TRBJ2-3; D ambiguous. Germline lookup yields CDR1 SGDLS and CDR2 YYNGEE. The CDR3 spans 16 residues. Trimming left V 2 bases short and J 0 bases short, with 13 bases between. This CDR3 reads CASSVVLAASTDTQYF. As DNA, the CDR3 is TGTGCCAGCAGCGTCGTTCTCGCGGCTAGCACAGATACGCAGTATTTT.

This clonotype turned up a few times. The chain employs TRBV21-1 and TRBJ2-1; TRBD2 was called by the table and not checked on the DNA. TRBV21-1 constitutes a pseudogene. CDR3 length: 16 residues. The DNA of the CDR3 is TGTGCCAGCAGCCCCCAGGGGACTAGCGTACACAATGAGCAGTTCTTC. Protein product: CASSPQGTSVHNEQFF.